One T cell receptor (beta chain) is described in this entry. Its binding antigen is unknown. Per-base qualities were not stored, and no clone one base away is much larger. This entry belongs to a study of T cell responses to AZD1222 COVID-19 vaccine (dated by TCRdb to the early 2020s). Regarding the study in general: A total of under 250 trial participants underwent TCR sequencing, of whom roughly 210 had received two doses of AZD1222 and about 25 had received two doses of the MenACWY control vaccine. Trial participants were enrolled into age subgroups of 18-55, 56-69 and 70-plus years, which contained 148, 28 and 57 TCR-sequenced participants, respectively. Broad study findings and their caveats: Most participants were white British and females outnumbered males, and the authors suggested that clonal diversity may have been underestimated. The 56-69-year group was small, and its depth increase did not reach significance, likely because of low power. After two AZD1222 doses, both the breadth and the depth of spike-specific TCRs were significantly higher than at day 0 and than in MenACWY recipients. CD4 TCRs associated with the vaccine covered the entire spike protein, and the dominant responses were in regions 160-218 and 743-854. Conclusions about previously exposed vaccinees are limited, since just five to seven AZD1222 recipients were seropositive for SARS-CoV-2 at baseline. Because no day 14 peak-response samples were available, the repertoires could be characterized only after the peak T cell response. Reportedly, close to half of the unique spike-specific TCRs recognized epitopes lying outside the regions that are mutated in the B.1.351 and B.1.1.7 variants.

Per the publication, the time point label means: about 28 days (+/-7) after the second vaccine dose. AZD1222 recipients given second doses at about 4 weeks or at about 12 weeks were pooled, since spike-specific TCR depth and breadth were not found to differ between the two schedules. Vaccinee samples were obtained from the UK trials COV001 and COV002, which included a single-blind randomized controlled phase 2/3 trial of AZD1222 (ChAdOx1 nCoV-19) in healthy adults. Trial participant PBMC samples were collected at day 0 and day 28 after the second dose for TCRbeta chain sequencing. The CDR3 regions of human TCRbeta chains were analyzed by immunosequencing. The original pipeline was this. Repertoire TCRs were matched against a reference library of SARS-CoV-2-specific TCRs generated with the MIRA antigen-specificity platform. Breadth was defined as the fraction of unique TCRs that were SARS-CoV-2-associated, and depth was defined as the fraction of total T cells that were SARS-CoV-2-associated. Each spike-specific TCR was assigned to its reactive spike region and to a CD4 or CD8 class using the MIRA data. Log10-transformed breadth and depth values were compared by one-way ANOVA with Sidak's multiple comparisons tests. What TCRdb holds here is the immuneACCESS table cut down to in-frame rearrangements. Part of the clones is not present; checked against another copy, under half of the missing clones reflect an unresolved V gene, and the others are unexplained. V and J calls and clone size are as listed in that table; D and trimming were resolved from the DNA. This sample is represented by about 81,000 clones; about 93% of them were singletons. In total, the top ten clones hold under 14% of the sample.

The source material was peripheral blood, sampled 28 days after the second AZD1222 dose. This clonotype originated in an adult who received the AZD1222 COVID-19 vaccine.

CDR3 sequence: CASSLTRTGTNEKLFF. The DNA sequence is as follows: TGTGCCAGCAGCTTAACAAGGACAGGAACTAATGAAAAACTGTTTTTT. The sequence joins TRBV5-4 to TRBJ1-4, with 7 junctional bases fitting TRBD1. Trimming removed 2 bases from V and 1 base from J; the gene matches leave 5 bases unexplained. Looking up the germline V gene (reference sequence) yields CDR1 SGHNT and CDR2 YYREEE. Counted from cysteine to phenylalanine, this CDR3 has 16 amino acids. Only the CDR3 DNA stays, 48 bases, in frame from base 1. Extended through the reference TRBV5-4 and TRBJ1-4 proteins, this CDR3 yields the full variable domain: ETGVTQSPTHLIKTRGQQVTLRCSSQSGHNTVSWYQQALGQGPQFIFQYYREEENGRGNFPPRFSGLQFPNYSSELNVNALELDDSALYLCASSLTRTGTNEKLFFGSGTQLSVL.